The source of this TCR beta chain is a study of blood T cells in healthy people across ages. Together with a sample-barcoded 5' primer, a J-beta primer mix was included in a second PCR lasting about 7 to 11 cycles. TCRdb analysed the 5' RACE reads with MiXCR anew, one entry per CDR3 protein. The profile shows 500,000 to 700,000 distinct CDR3 sequences, less than 35% of them singletons. CDR3 length: 11 amino acids. Germline CDR1 is SGHTA and CDR2 is FQGNSA. V was cut by 2 bases and J by 7 bases, with 5 bases left in between. This clonotype was recorded many times. What was sequenced was blood. This clonotype originated in a woman aged 80 or over in good health. This chain uses TRBV7-2 with TRBJ1-1; D is unclear. The CDR3: CASSLRDEAFF. The CDR3 DNA reads as TGTGCCAGCAGCTTAAGAGATGAAGCTTTCTTT.